Listed here are 8 T cell receptor beta chains from one sample, sequenced in a study of blood T cell repertoires in COVID-19. Libraries were prepared by immunoSEQ multiplex PCR; TCRdb keeps only in-frame clonotypes and omits some of them. The table records 140,000 to 150,000 clones, around 82% of them present only once. Sequenced material: PBMCs or T cells enriched from blood (not recorded which). These receptors were taken from a woman between 45 and 65 years old who had recovered from COVID-19.

The chain couples TRBV5-1 to TRBJ1-6; TRBD1 matches at 7 bases. Looked up from germline, CDR1 is SGHRS and CDR2 is YFSETQ. Germline trimming cut 2 bases from V and 8 bases from J; bases unmatched to any gene: 10. This CDR3 region has 16 residues. In nucleotides, the CDR3 is TGCGCCAGCAGCTTCAGACAGGGAGCGGCGGATTCACCCCTCCACTTT. Its translation: CASSFRQGAADSPLHF.

The chain combines TRBV5-4 with TRBJ2-7; D may be TRBD2 (6 bases). The V end was cut by 3 bases, the J end by 7 bases, with 23 bases between. CDR1 is SGHNT, CDR2 YYREEE, per germline (reference sequence). The CDR3 loop spans 16 amino acids. The CDR3 nucleotides read TGTGCCAGCAGCTCCGAGGCGGGGAGCATTCTTCGGGAGCAGTACGTC. Protein product: CASSSEAGSILREQYV.

This clone was seen more than once but under ten times. The chain carries TRBV6-9 and TRBJ2-2; tentative D call: TRBD1 (6 bases). The CDR3 covers 14 residues. Trimming cost V 2 bases and J 5 bases, with 9 bases left between them. The V gene's germline CDR1 is MNHGY and CDR2 SVAAGI. The CDR3 loop reads CASSYNRVTGELFF. The CDR3 nucleotides are TGTGCCAGCAGTTATAACAGGGTGACCGGGGAGCTGTTTTTT.

The chain carries TRBV23-1 and TRBJ1-5; TRBD1 matches 8 bases. TRBV23-1 is an ORF, with its function uncertain. The junction had 13 bases not matched to a gene; V was cut back by 5 bases and J by 7 bases. This CDR3 is built from 16 residues. The CDR3 region has the DNA TGCGCCAGCAGTTTTAACCACAGGGGGTATGAGCAGCCCCAGCATTTT. Translating it yields CASSFNHRGYEQPQHF.

In the case of this clone: Other DNA sequences in this specimen translate into the identical CDR3. V gene TRBV18 combines with J gene TRBJ2-7; 9 positions match TRBD1. The CDR3 sequence is 14 residues long. The V gene end was trimmed by 3 bases and the J gene end by 2 bases; junction bases not matched to a gene: 2. In germline, CDR1 is KGHSH, CDR2 LQKENI. This CDR3 is CASSPGTGTYEQYF. Written as DNA, the CDR3 is TGTGCCAGCTCACCCGGGACAGGGACCTACGAGCAGTACTTC.

V is TRBV1 and J is TRBJ1-1. TRBV1 corresponds to a pseudogene. CDR3 length: 13 residues. The CDR3 sequence: CTSSQVSLLEAFF. The CDR3 DNA is TGCACCAGCAGCCAAGTTAGCTTGCTTGAAGCTTTCTTT.

The CDR3 spells CASSPGGGPDIQYF. As DNA, the CDR3 is TGTGCCAGCAGCCCCGGGGGGGGCCCGGACATTCAGTACTTC. The rearrangement uses TRBV9 and TRBJ2-4, with 8 bases identical to TRBD2. Germline values: CDR1 SGDLS, CDR2 YYNGEE. Trimming took 4 bases from V and 8 from J; bases not matched to a gene: 8. The length of the CDR3 is 14 residues.

This chain links TRBV9 with TRBJ2-3; TRBD2 matches at 13 bases. Trimming cost V 4 bases and J 2 bases; bases outside gene matches: 7. The CDR3 is 17 residues long. Germline loops: CDR1 SGDLS, CDR2 YYNGEE. Here the CDR3 reads CASSPRLAGGATDTQYF. CDR3 nucleotide sequence: TGTGCCAGCAGCCCCCGACTAGCGGGGGGAGCCACAGATACGCAGTATTTT.